This passage covers 10 T cell receptor beta chains from one sample sequenced in a study of radiotherapy plus CTLA-4 blockade in lung cancer. TCRdb's copy holds only in-frame clones and misses some; the assay was immunoSEQ multiplex PCR. The sample yields 35,000 to 45,000 clones, 65% to 75% seen once. Sequenced material: peripheral blood, taken from a patient treated with radiotherapy plus ipilimumab. The receptors were gathered from a human donor with non-small cell lung cancer who had a partial response to radiotherapy plus ipilimumab.

The chain carries TRBV5-6 and TRBJ2-5, with D perhaps TRBD2 (7 bases). Germline lookup yields CDR1 SGHDT and CDR2 YYEEEE. V lost 0 bases and J lost 4, with 13 bases in between. CDR3 length equals 15 residues. CDR3 bases: TGTGCCAGCAGCTTGGTTGTGGGGGGGCCAGAGACCCAGTACTTC. Translated, it gives CASSLVVGGPETQYF.

The chain uses TRBV6-1 and TRBJ2-5; 9 bases line up with TRBD1. The J call may be in error: the DNA end matches TRBJ2-7 better. Looked up from germline, CDR1 is MNHNS and CDR2 is SASEGT. The CDR3 runs to 16 residues. This CDR3 is CASSEGEGTGSYEQYF. DNA for the CDR3: TGTGCCAGCAGTGAAGGGGAGGGGACAGGGTCCTACGAGCAGTACTTC.

A word on this clone: Its ends do not fully match the called genes, so a read error is possible. The chain couples TRBV19 to TRBJ2-1, with 8 bases aligning to TRBD1. CDR3 length equals 14 residues. Looked up from germline, CDR1 is LNHDA and CDR2 is SQIVND (reference sequence). CDR3 sequence (DNA): TGTGCCAGTAGAATAGGACAGGGCTACAATGAGCAGTTCTTC. Translation gives CASRIGQGYNEQFF.

V and J are TRBV9 and TRBJ2-7, with D possibly TRBD1 on 6 matching bases. With 0 bases removed from V and 4 bases from J, the gap between germline ends came to 11 bases. CDR1 is SGDLS and CDR2 is YYNGEE in the germline V gene. The CDR3 totals 14 residues. The CDR3 nucleotides are TGTGCCAGCAGCGTAGACCAGGGGACGTACGAGCAGTACTTC. Encoded protein: CASSVDQGTYEQYF.

The chain employs TRBV10-1 and TRBJ2-7; 9 nucleotides match TRBD2. The V gene's germline CDR1 is WNHNN and CDR2 SYGVQD (reference sequence). After removal of 2 bases from V and 0 bases from J, the junction contained 2 bases not matched to a gene. There are 15 residues in the CDR3. The CDR3 is CASSELAGSSYEQYF. CDR3 in DNA: TGCGCCAGCAGTGAGCTAGCGGGAAGCTCCTACGAGCAGTACTTC.

The rearrangement joins TRBV4-1 to TRBJ2-1, with TRBD2 as a possible D gene (6 bases). The CDR3 runs 13 residues. Germline values: CDR1 MGHRA, CDR2 YSYEKL. V was clipped by 0 bases and J by 7 bases, with 7 bases between them. CDR3 sequence reads: CASSQEEGNEQFF. The CDR3 DNA reads as TGCGCCAGCAGCCAAGAGGAGGGGAATGAGCAGTTCTTC.

This clone was seen a few times. The chain combines TRBV11-3 with TRBJ2-5, with D possibly being TRBD2 (6 bases). Trimming took 6 bases from V and 1 from J, leaving 9 bases between them. The CDR3 sequence is 13 residues long. Germline assignment: CDR1 SGHNT and CDR2 YENEEA. This chain's CDR3 is CASSAGSQETQYF. CDR3 in DNA: TGTGCCAGCAGTGCCGGGAGCCAAGAGACCCAGTACTTC.

The CDR3 DNA reads as TGTGCCAGCAGCTCGGACCAGGGAGGAGCAGAGACCCAGTACTTC. Translated, it gives CASSSDQGGAETQYF. This chain links TRBV5-8 with TRBJ2-5, with D perhaps TRBD2 (6 bases). Trimming took off 3 bases at V and 4 bases at J, with 16 bases between the two ends. The CDR3 loop spans 15 amino acids. Germline values: CDR1 SGHTS, CDR2 YDEGEE.

This sequence joins TRBV5-1 and TRBJ1-2, with a tentative D call TRBD1 (5 bases). The germline V gene has CDR1 SGHRS and CDR2 YFSETQ. The CDR3 is made up of 18 amino acids. Trimming removed 6 bases at V and 3 bases at J, with 27 bases between. CDR3 region: CASTPLGLQAYPDYGYTF. CDR3 in DNA: TGCGCCAGCACTCCCTTGGGACTCCAGGCCTACCCTGACTATGGCTACACCTTC. Filled out from reference TRBV5-1 and TRBJ1-2, the complete variable domain reads KAGVTQTPRYLIKTRGQQVTLSCSPISGHRSVSWYQQTPGQGLQFLFEYFSETQRNKGNFPGRFSGRQFSNSRSEMNVSTLELGDSALYLCASTPLGLQAYPDYGYTFGSGTRLTVV.

This chain connects TRBV6-1 to TRBJ1-4, with TRBD1 identical over 7 bases. The CDR3 sequence is 13 residues long. After removal of 6 bases from V and 8 bases from J, the junction contained 6 bases not matched to a gene. CDR1 is MNHNS and CDR2 is SASEGT in the germline V gene. The CDR3 DNA sequence: TGTGCCAGCAGCACAGGGGAGAGGGAAAAACTGTTTTTT. Translation: CASSTGEREKLFF.